Following are 2 T cell receptor beta chains from one sample sequenced in a study of post-analysis software for immune sequencing data. General study findings and limits: About five TRBV segments were more frequent in patients than controls; TRBV5-6, TRBV5-1 and TRBV20-1 belonged to this group.

Libraries were made from TCR beta cDNA, and they carried unique molecular identifiers. TCRdb analysed the PCR reads with MiXCR anew, one entry per CDR3 protein. The sample lists over 150,000 distinct CDR3 sequences; 30% were seen once. What these receptors recognize is not known. The sample taken for sequencing was blood. These receptors originate from a girl aged 5-17 years with multiple sclerosis.

Only one count was recorded for this clonotype. A much larger clone lies one base from this, so it may be a read error. V is TRBV12-3 or TRBV12-4 and J is TRBJ2-7; 10 bases agree with TRBD2. The last part of the DNA fits TRBJ2-5 better; the J call may be wrong. The CDR3 is 17 amino acids. As DNA, the CDR3 is TGTGCCGGCAGTTTAACGTTTGCTAGCGGGAGTCATGAGACCCAGTACTTC. Protein sequence: CAGSLTFASGSHETQYF.

Only one count was recorded for this clonotype. The rearrangement uses TRBV28 and TRBJ1-1, with 8 bases that match TRBD1. Looked up from germline, CDR1 is MDHEN and CDR2 is SYDVKM. This CDR3 contains 13 residues. The V segment lost 5 bases and the J segment 10 bases; nucleotides outside the gene matches: 9. The chain's CDR3 is CASSARQGRGAFF. CDR3 DNA: TGTGCCAGCAGTGCCCGACAGGGGAGGGGAGCTTTCTTT.